These 18 T cell receptor beta chains came from one sample sequenced in a study of blood T cells in healthy people across ages. A J-beta primer mix and a sample-barcoded 5' primer were used in a second PCR of about 7 to 12 cycles. A single record per CDR3 protein comes from TCRdb applying MiXCR to the 5' RACE reads. This table holds roughly 1.9 million distinct CDR3 sequences, approximately 39% found once. The specimen was blood. The receptors were sampled from a human donor in good health.

V and J are TRBV20-1 and TRBJ1-4; TRBD1 matches 7 bases. Germline values: CDR1 DFQATT, CDR2 SNEGSKA (reference sequence). CDR3 size: 14 residues. Trimming cost V 5 bases and J 6 bases; bases outside gene matches: 9. CDR3 in DNA: TGCAGTGCTTACCTGACAGGGTTGGATGAAAAACTGTTTTTT. The encoded protein is CSAYLTGLDEKLFF.

The chain couples TRBV28 to TRBJ2-5; 9 nucleotides match TRBD1. The germline gives CDR1 MDHEN, CDR2 SYDVKM. V shed 4 bases, J shed 13 bases, and the junction held 16 bases outside the gene matches. The CDR3 sequence is 15 residues long. CDR3: CASSSSGTGRDERYF. In DNA form, the CDR3 reads TGTGCCAGCAGTTCGTCCGGGACAGGGCGCGACGAGCGGTACTTC.

V is TRBV7-8 and J is TRBJ1-2; no reliable D call. Looked up from germline, CDR1 is SGHVS and CDR2 is FQNEAQ. This CDR3 comprises 14 residues. Trimming stripped 5 bases from V and 1 base from J, with 11 bases between. As DNA, the CDR3 is TGTGCCAGCAGCCCGCTAGGAAGTAACTATGGCTACACCTTC. Protein: CASSPLGSNYGYTF.

The chain uses TRBV2 and TRBJ2-4; possibly TRBD1 for D (7 bases). Judging by the DNA end, TRBJ2-7 fits better; the J call may be wrong. This CDR3 has 14 amino acids. Germline loops: CDR1 SNHLY, CDR2 FYNNEI. CDR3 amino acids: CASSEAGQTYEQYF. The CDR3 bases are TGTGCCAGCAGCGAGGCGGGACAGACCTACGAGCAGTACTTC.

The chain is built from TRBV18 and TRBJ2-7; 8 nucleotides align to TRBD2. Germline V gene lookup returns CDR1 KGHSH and CDR2 LQKENI. Trimming at V came to 3 bases and at J to 4 bases, leaving 8 bases not matched to a gene. This CDR3 spans 15 amino acids. The CDR3 region has the DNA TGTGCCAGCTCACCTCCGGGACTAGGGGGATACGAGCAGTACTTC. Residues: CASSPPGLGGYEQYF.

This chain connects TRBV5-1 to TRBJ2-3; D might be TRBD1 or TRBD2, each matching 6 bases. Germline V gene data show CDR1 as SGHRS and CDR2 as YFSETQ. The V end lost 0 bases, the J end lost 0 bases, and 14 bases lay between the germline ends. The CDR3 has 17 amino acids. CDR3 in DNA: TGCGCCAGCAGCTTGGGGTACGGGGGCCTTAGCACAGATACGCAGTATTTT. Translated, it gives CASSLGYGGLSTDTQYF.

This clonotype was detected only a few times. The CDR3 DNA is TGTGCCATCAGCCCCGGCAGCTATGAGCAGTTCTTC. Translated: CAISPGSYEQFF. The chain links TRBV10-3 to TRBJ2-1; D gene ambiguous. The CDR3 is 12 residues long. Germline CDR1 ENHRY, CDR2 SYGVKD. V dropped 6 bases and J dropped 8 bases, with 11 bases sitting between them.

Concerning this clonotype itself: A read error may produce the germline difference seen at one junction end. The V call is TRBV7-2, the J call TRBJ2-6; possibly TRBD1 for D (5 bases). This CDR3 has 18 residues. Per the germline V gene, CDR1 is SGHTA and CDR2 is FQGNSA. The DNA for the CDR3 is TGTGTCAGCAGCCTAGGGGCCAGGGCTTCCTCTGGGGCCAACGTCCTGACTTTC. This sequence encodes CVSSLGARASSGANVLTF. Full variable domain (rest looked up from reference TRBV7-2 and TRBJ2-6): GAGVSQSPSNKVTEKGKDVELRCDPISGHTALYWYRQSLGQGLEFLIYFQGNSAPDKSGLPSDRFSAERTGGSVSTLTIQRTQQEDSAVYLCVSSLGARASSGANVLTFGAGSRLTVL.

The chain combines TRBV20-1 with TRBJ2-7, with no clear D. The germline V gene encodes CDR1 DFQATT and CDR2 SNEGSKA (reference sequence). This CDR3 is built from 17 residues. V was shortened by 0 bases and J by 2 bases, with 20 bases between the two germline ends. CDR3 region: CSARDRFERLRTYEQYF. CDR3 bases: TGCAGTGCTAGAGATCGTTTTGAGAGGCTTCGAACCTACGAGCAGTACTTC.

This clonotype was seen a handful of times. V is TRBV4-3 and J is TRBJ2-3; TRBD2 matches at 10 bases. CDR1 and CDR2 from the germline V gene are LGHNA and YSLEER. This CDR3 comprises 16 residues. V was pared by 3 bases and J by 5 bases, with 8 bases of the junction left unmatched. The CDR3 protein is CASSHSSGGMRDTQYF. CDR3 DNA sequence: TGCGCCAGCAGCCATTCTAGCGGGGGTATGAGAGATACGCAGTATTTT.

This chain links TRBV28 with TRBJ1-2; TRBD1 is a possible D gene (6 bases). The V end was cut by 8 bases, the J end by 1 base, with 20 bases between. The CDR3 consists of 16 residues. Germline V lookup: CDR1 MDHEN, CDR2 SYDVKM. CDR3 protein: CASRGGRYGGNYGYTF. The CDR3, as DNA: TGTGCCAGCCGGGGGGGCCGGTACGGGGGTAACTATGGCTACACCTTC.

In this sample, this clonotype turned up a few times. The genes are TRBV20-1 and TRBJ1-5, with TRBD1 matching 7 bases. The V segment lost 6 bases and the J segment 0 bases; nucleotides outside the gene matches: 8. Per the germline V gene, CDR1 is DFQATT and CDR2 is SNEGSKA (reference sequence). There are 15 residues in the CDR3. This CDR3 reads CSAKTGTYSNQPQHF. The DNA of the CDR3 is TGCAGTGCCAAGACAGGGACATATAGCAATCAGCCCCAGCATTTT.

V is TRBV4-2 and J is TRBJ1-2; the match to TRBD1 covers 8 bases. The germline V gene encodes CDR1 LGHNA and CDR2 YNFKEQ. The CDR3 covers 12 residues. V dropped 8 bases and J dropped 8; count of bases not matched to a gene: 7. Here the CDR3 reads CASSRTGKGYTF. The CDR3 nucleotides are TGTGCCAGCTCTCGGACAGGGAAGGGCTACACCTTC.

The V and J genes are TRBV7-8 and TRBJ1-4, with 7 nucleotides matching TRBD1. V shed 5 bases, J shed 4 bases, and the junction held 4 bases outside the gene matches. This CDR3 has 14 amino acids. Germline-derived CDR1 and CDR2 are SGHVS and FQNEAQ. This chain's CDR3 is CASSRDRLNEKLFF. The CDR3 DNA reads as TGTGCCAGCAGCCGGGACAGACTTAATGAAAAACTGTTTTTT.

This clonotype was seen only a few times. This chain connects TRBV11-2 to TRBJ2-7; D possibly corresponds to TRBD2 (6 bases). V was trimmed by 4 bases and J by 0 bases, leaving 13 bases between them. Germline loops: CDR1 SGHAT, CDR2 FQNNGV. The CDR3 has 15 amino acids. The CDR3 loop is CASSSSSVSSYEQYF. The CDR3 DNA sequence: TGTGCCAGCAGCTCATCTAGCGTAAGCTCCTACGAGCAGTACTTC.

Here the CDR3 reads CASSPARGRTDTQYF. The CDR3 DNA reads TGCGCCAGCAGTCCCGCCAGGGGACGCACAGATACGCAGTATTTT. The rearrangement links TRBV4-3 to TRBJ2-3, with D perhaps matching TRBD1 (6 bases). Between the trimmed V and J ends, which lost 6 bases and 1 base, there was a span of 14 bases. The CDR3 has 15 residues. From germline, CDR1 is LGHNA and CDR2 YSLEER.

V gene TRBV28 combines with J gene TRBJ1-2, with D possibly TRBD1 on 6 matching bases. The germline gives CDR1 MDHEN, CDR2 SYDVKM. The CDR3 has 16 amino acids. Deletions cut 4 bases from V and 4 bases from J, with 19 bases between. The CDR3 sequence is CASSSPLQGGGYGYTF. For the CDR3, the DNA is TGTGCCAGCAGTTCCCCCCTACAGGGAGGAGGCTATGGCTACACCTTC.

CDR3 in amino acids: CSARVPRGGAYNEQFF. In DNA, the CDR3 is TGCAGTGCTAGAGTTCCTCGCGGGGGGGCCTACAATGAGCAGTTCTTC. The chain recombines TRBV20-1 with TRBJ2-1; 9 bases align to TRBD2. CDR3 length: 16 amino acids. V lost 1 base, J lost 2 bases, and 6 bases stayed unmatched. Germline loops: CDR1 DFQATT, CDR2 SNEGSKA (reference sequence).